Shown below are 17 T cell receptor beta chains from a single sample sequenced in a study of blood T cell repertoires in COVID-19 (dated by TCRdb to about 2020). Library generation was performed with the immunoSEQ multiplex PCR assay. TCRdb carries this immuneACCESS record with in-frame sequences only. Its versions omit some clonotypes, under half of them owing to an unresolved V gene in the studies checked, with the rest unexplained. This sample comprises 370,000 or so clones, approximately 89% of them detected only once. Approximately 1.2% of the sample lies in the top ten. Material: PBMCs or T cells enriched from blood (not recorded which). Receptor source: a man aged 25-40 years who had recovered from COVID-19.

This chain joins TRBV9 and TRBJ2-3; 10 nucleotides line up with TRBD2. Germline V lookup: CDR1 SGDLS, CDR2 YYNGEE. The J segment lost 6 bases and the V segment lost 1 base, leaving 11 bases of the junction unmatched. The CDR3 has 17 residues. CDR3 bases: TGTGCCAGCAGCGTAATGGGTCTAGCGGGGGCCGGGGATACGCAGTATTTT. Encoded protein: CASSVMGLAGAGDTQYF.

The gene calls are TRBV6-4 and TRBJ2-2; 7 bases are shared with TRBD1. The germline CDR1 and CDR2 sequences are MRHNA and SNTAGT. The CDR3 covers 15 residues. After removal of 4 bases from V and 5 bases from J, the junction contained 7 bases not matched to a gene. This CDR3 is CASSVTGVATGELFF. The CDR3 DNA reads TGTGCCAGCAGTGTTACAGGGGTAGCAACCGGGGAGCTGTTTTTT.

The chain's CDR3 is CASSLDIYEQFF. CDR3 nucleotides: TGCGCCAGCAGCTTGGACATATATGAGCAGTTCTTC. V is TRBV5-1 and J is TRBJ2-1; D gene ambiguous. The V end was cut by 0 bases, the J end by 8 bases, with 6 bases between. Germline V gives CDR1 SGHRS, CDR2 YFSETQ. The CDR3 loop spans 12 amino acids.

V and J are TRBV29-1 and TRBJ2-5; 9 bases are shared with TRBD1. CDR3 length: 14 amino acids. J was trimmed by 4 bases and V by 4 bases; bases with no gene match: 7. Germline V CDR1 and CDR2: SQVTM, ANQGSEA. The CDR3 nucleotides read TGCAGCGTTGGATTCGGGACAGGGAGAGAGACCCAGTACTTC. Translation: CSVGFGTGRETQYF.

This rearrangement joins TRBV11-2 to TRBJ2-1; the D gene is possibly TRBD2 (5 bases). The CDR3 totals 15 residues. The ends were cut back, 6 bases at V and 8 bases at J, with 20 bases in the middle. Germline CDR1 reads SGHAT; CDR2 reads FQNNGV. CDR3 nucleotides: TGTGCCAGCAGAGGCGGAGGTTTCCGAGGCGATGAGCAGTTCTTC. Its protein product is CASRGGGFRGDEQFF. The entire variable domain, with the rest obtained from reference TRBV11-2 and TRBJ2-1, is as follows: EAGVAQSPRYKIIEKRQSVAFWCNPISGHATLYWYQQILGQGPKLLIQFQNNGVVDDSQLPKDRFSAERLKGVDSTLKIQPAKLEDSAVYLCASRGGGFRGDEQFFGPGTRLTVL.

This clone was picked up one time. V is TRBV2 and J is TRBJ1-6; D unclear. This CDR3 has 15 amino acids. Germline values: CDR1 SNHLY, CDR2 FYNNEI. Trimming stripped 7 bases from V and 3 bases from J, with 13 bases between. CDR3 amino acids: CASNPGLVYNSPLHF. Written as DNA, the CDR3 is TGTGCCAGCAATCCGGGTCTAGTCTATAATTCACCCCTCCACTTT.

V usage is TRBV30 and J usage is TRBJ1-5; D uncertain. V lost 5 bases to trimming and J lost 2 bases, with 13 bases between them. The CDR3 covers 14 residues. In germline, CDR1 is GTSNPN, CDR2 SVGIG (reference sequence). This CDR3 is CAWSGVGGNQPQHF. Here the CDR3 DNA reads TGTGCCTGGTCGGGTGTCGGGGGCAATCAGCCCCAGCATTTT. Based on the CDR3 plus reference TRBV30 and TRBJ1-5, the full variable domain is SQTIHQWPATLVQPVGSPLSLECTVEGTSNPNLYWYRQAAGRGLQLLFYSVGIGQISSEVPQNLSASRPQDRQFILSSKKLLLSDSGFYLCAWSGVGGNQPQHFGDGTRLSIL.

The chain carries TRBV4-1 and TRBJ2-2, with D tentatively TRBD1 (6 bases). The length of the CDR3 is 17 residues. Germline V gives CDR1 MGHRA, CDR2 YSYEKL. V shed 1 base and J shed 4 bases, with 16 bases lying between them. DNA of the CDR3: TGCGCCAGCAGCCAAGGAGTGGGGGCAGGGCCCACCGGGGAGCTGTTTTTT. Translating gives CASSQGVGAGPTGELFF.

The chain couples TRBV6-1 to TRBJ1-3, with D possibly being TRBD1 (5 bases). The ends were cut back, 5 bases at V and 0 bases at J, with 14 bases in the middle. CDR1 is MNHNS, CDR2 SASEGT, per germline. CDR3 length: 16 amino acids. CDR3 in amino acids: CASSKDRTFSGNTIYF. The CDR3 DNA reads as TGTGCCAGCAGTAAAGACAGAACTTTCTCTGGAAACACCATATATTTT.

V usage is TRBV9 and J usage is TRBJ2-1, with a tentative D call TRBD2 (5 bases). Germline V gene lookup returns CDR1 SGDLS and CDR2 YYNGEE. Trimming cost V 5 bases and J 1 base, with 19 bases left between them. CDR3 length equals 17 residues. DNA of the CDR3: TGTGCCAGCAGTCCGGGAATCACGCCAGTATCCTACAATGAGCAGTTCTTC. It is translated as CASSPGITPVSYNEQFF.

In this sample, this clone turned up a few times. The chain recombines TRBV9 with TRBJ1-1; D unclear. The V end lost 4 bases, the J end lost 4 bases, and 5 bases lay between the germline ends. Germline V gives CDR1 SGDLS, CDR2 YYNGEE. There are 11 residues in the CDR3. The CDR3 reads CASSPGTEAFF. As DNA, the CDR3 is TGTGCCAGCAGCCCAGGCACTGAAGCTTTCTTT.

V usage is TRBV29-1 and J usage is TRBJ1-2; D uncertain. The CDR3 runs 13 residues. The germline CDR1 and CDR2 sequences are SQVTM and ANQGSEA. Trimming took off 3 bases at V and 1 base at J, with 9 bases between the two ends. The CDR3 loop is CSVERADNYGYTF. DNA of the CDR3: TGCAGCGTTGAGAGGGCGGATAACTATGGCTACACCTTC.

This clone was detected only a few times. The chain is built from TRBV5-6 and TRBJ1-6, with 7 bases identical to TRBD1. V shed 3 bases and J 8 bases; nucleotides not matched to a gene: 8. Germline CDR1 SGHDT, CDR2 YYEEEE. This CDR3 comprises 15 residues. The CDR3 protein is CASSSARTGHSPLHF. CDR3 DNA sequence: TGTGCCAGCAGCTCCGCCCGGACAGGCCATTCACCCCTCCACTTT.

This chain joins TRBV7-8 and TRBJ1-5; 9 bases are shared with TRBD1. J lost 6 bases, V lost 2 bases, and 11 bases had no gene match. Germline V gives CDR1 SGHVS, CDR2 FQNEAQ. The CDR3 contains 17 residues. The DNA for the CDR3 is TGTGCCAGCAGCTTAAGGAAGAGACAGGGGGGATCTCAGCCCCAGCATTTT. It encodes CASSLRKRQGGSQPQHF.

This clone was picked up a small number of times. V usage is TRBV29-1 and J usage is TRBJ1-5; 7 positions agree with TRBD1. The CDR3 has 12 residues. In germline, CDR1 is SQVTM, CDR2 ANQGSEA. The ends lost 6 bases at V and 4 bases at J; junction bases unmatched: 3. CDR3 sequence reads: CSVRQGNQPQHF. The CDR3, as DNA: TGCAGCGTCCGACAGGGTAATCAGCCCCAGCATTTT.

The genes are TRBV5-6 and TRBJ1-2; D may be TRBD1 (5 bases). CDR3 length: 14 amino acids. Germline V gives CDR1 SGHDT, CDR2 YYEEEE. The V and J ends lost 0 bases and 3 bases respectively, with 9 bases between them. The CDR3 nucleotides read TGTGCCAGCAGCTTGGCAGGGTTTGACTATGGCTACACCTTC. Translation gives CASSLAGFDYGYTF.

V is TRBV19 and J is TRBJ2-1, with 7 bases fitting TRBD1. Germline V gene lookup returns CDR1 LNHDA and CDR2 SQIVND (reference sequence). The junction had 7 bases not matched to a gene; V was cut back by 7 bases and J by 7 bases. The CDR3 loop spans 13 amino acids. This CDR3 is CASTKLQGNEQFF. CDR3 nucleotides: TGTGCCAGTACCAAATTACAGGGGAATGAGCAGTTCTTC.